One T cell receptor (beta chain) is described in this entry. Its antigen remains unidentified. The data stem from a study of glioma-infiltrating T cells after dendritic cell vaccination. The CDR3 sequence is 16 residues long. Germline V gene lookup returns CDR1 MGHRA and CDR2 YSYEKL. V was cut by 4 bases and J by 2 bases, with 17 bases left in between. Study-wide points: The cohort had few patients with full blood and tumor sets.

Described time point: after dendritic cell vaccination, including at tumor progression/relapse. Patients had residual fresh-frozen tumor tissue and more than two years of survival data. Amplification used 60 V beta primers and 13 J beta primers. Libraries were prepared by immunoSEQ multiplex PCR; TCRdb keeps only in-frame clonotypes and omits some of them. The sample consists of about 90,000 clones, roughly four fifths of them appearing once. The chain is built from TRBV4-1 and TRBJ1-2; tentative D call: TRBD1 (6 bases). This sequence was found in a human donor with glioblastoma. The sequencing here drew on blood, taken after dendritic cell vaccination. The CDR3 spells CASSPPGGLWNYGYTF. CDR3 coding DNA: TGCGCCAGCAGCCCGCCCGGGGGGCTATGGAACTATGGCTACACCTTC.